A single sample gave rise to the 2 T cell receptor beta chains below, sequenced in a study of shared clonotypes between healthy human individuals (dated by TCRdb to the early 2020s). Library preparation was by the immunoSEQ multiplex PCR assay. In its TCRdb copy, this immuneACCESS table keeps in-frame sequences only and misses some clones. Where compared with another copy, unresolved V genes explain less than half of these, and the others have no known cause. This sample has roughly 1,600,000 clones in its table, and approximately 98.5% of those were observed once. The top ten constitute over 0.3% of the sample. The specimen sequenced was naive CD4+ T cells sorted from blood. The meaning of the sample's cell subset or site label: CD45RA+ positively selected. These TCRs come from a man younger than 40 in good health.

CDR3 DNA sequence: TGTGCCAGCAACCTTCACCGGGACAGCAATCAGCCCCAGCATTTT. The encoded protein is CASNLHRDSNQPQHF. J is TRBJ1-5 and V is TRBV7-8; possible D gene TRBD1, 5 bases. The CDR3 contains 15 residues. Germline CDR1 is SGHVS and CDR2 is FQNEAQ. V shed 7 bases and J shed 1 base, with 14 bases lying between them.

This rearrangement joins TRBV29-1 to TRBJ2-1; tentative D call: TRBD2 (6 bases). The ends were cut back, 6 bases at V and 0 bases at J, with 15 bases in the middle. This CDR3 contains 15 residues. Germline CDR1 is SQVTM and CDR2 is ANQGSEA. The CDR3 region is CSVGRLASSYNEQFF. The CDR3 DNA follows: TGCAGCGTGGGCCGTCTAGCGAGCTCCTACAATGAGCAGTTCTTC.